The text below deals with one T cell receptor beta chain. CDR3 length equals 15 residues. Germline CDR1 KGHSH, CDR2 LQKENI. V gave up 3 bases and J gave up 0 bases, with 11 bases separating them. Profiling relied on immunoSEQ multiplex PCR, and the TCRdb table lists in-frame clones only, not all of them. The table has roughly 260,000 clones, around 90% seen once; the top ten hold about 6%. The sample belongs to a study of blood T cell repertoires in COVID-19. The sample taken for sequencing was PBMCs or T cells enriched from blood (not recorded which). The rearrangement links TRBV18 to TRBJ1-2; D remains ambiguous. This TCR derives from a woman aged 30 to 39 with acute COVID-19. The chain's CDR3 is CASSPSWGANYGYTF. In DNA, the CDR3 is TGTGCCAGCTCACCTTCCTGGGGAGCTAACTATGGCTACACCTTC.